These 15 T cell receptor beta chains share one sample of origin, sequenced in a study of HIV-infected children after antiretroviral therapy interruption. A 3' RACE protocol on RNA, with unique molecular identifiers, produced the TCR library. MiXCR, applied by TCRdb to the 3' RACE reads, yields one record per CDR3 protein. The top ten clones hold roughly 1% of a sample with some 90,000 distinct CDR3 sequences, around 6.9% of them seen once. Noted treatment: PENTA 11 planned treatment interruption arm or continuous ART arm. The source material was CD45RA+ CD4+ T cells from PBMCs, pooled from several time points, sampled from a donor given antiretroviral therapy, either interrupted or continuous. Specified subset: naive CD4+ CD45RA+ CD45RO- T cells. The receptors come from a pool of human donors with HIV.

This clonotype came up many times. This rearrangement joins TRBV27 to TRBJ2-1; 14 bases are a match to TRBD2. The germline V gene encodes CDR1 MNHEY and CDR2 SMNVEV (reference sequence). V lost 2 bases to trimming and J lost 9 bases; unmatched junction nucleotides: 9. This CDR3 contains 17 residues. CDR3 amino acids: CASSLRTSGRIPREQFF. The CDR3 region has the DNA TGTGCCAGCAGTTTACGGACTAGCGGGAGGATCCCCCGTGAGCAGTTCTTC.

In this sample, this clonotype turned up a few times. The chain is built from TRBV7-9 and TRBJ2-1; 8 bases are a match to TRBD2. The trim removed 5 bases at V and 15 bases at J, leaving 6 bases unmatched. Germline V gives CDR1 SEHNR, CDR2 FQNEAQ (reference sequence). The CDR3 is made up of 11 amino acids. The CDR3 coding sequence is TGTGCCAGCAGCCCGGGACTAGATCCGTTCTTC. Residues: CASSPGLDPFF.

The chain joins TRBV2 to TRBJ2-7; TRBD1 aligns across 7 bases. Germline trimming cut 10 bases from V and 2 bases from J; bases unmatched to any gene: 29. The CDR3 runs to 20 residues. Germline V gene lookup returns CDR1 SNHLY and CDR2 FYNNEI. In DNA, the CDR3 is TGTGCCACCCAAAGGCTCGGGACAGATTTTTTCACGTCCATCCCCTACGAGCAGTACTTC. Its protein is CATQRLGTDFFTSIPYEQYF. Full variable domain (outside the CDR3, taken from reference TRBV2 and TRBJ2-7): EPEVTQTPSHQVTQMGQEVILRCVPISNHLYFYWYRQILGQKVEFLVSFYNNEISEKSEIFDDQFSVERPDGSNFTLKIRSTKLEDSAMYFCATQRLGTDFFTSIPYEQYFGPGTRLTVT.

This clonotype was observed many times. The V gene is TRBV20-1, the J gene TRBJ1-1; 7 bases fit TRBD1. This CDR3 has 14 residues. Looked up from germline, CDR1 is DFQATT and CDR2 is SNEGSKA (reference sequence). Losses at the gene ends were 2 bases for V and 2 bases for J; bases not matched to a gene: 5. CDR3 sequence (DNA): TGCAGTGCTAGACAGGGAGGGGGCAACACTGAAGCTTTCTTT. Its translation is CSARQGGGNTEAFF.

This clonotype occurred a few times. V and J are TRBV6-5 and TRBJ1-2; the D gene is possibly TRBD1 (5 bases). The CDR3 is made up of 18 amino acids. The germline V gene has CDR1 MNHEY and CDR2 SVGAGI. Trimming took 6 bases from V and 0 from J, leaving 23 bases between them. The CDR3 DNA sequence: TGTGCCAGCAGGGCGAAAGGACCTCTCCAGGGAGCTAACTATGGCTACACCTTC. Translating it yields CASRAKGPLQGANYGYTF.

Many counts were recorded for this clonotype. This chain connects TRBV12-3 or TRBV12-4 to TRBJ1-1; the D gene is possibly TRBD1 (6 bases). V shed 11 bases and J shed 7 bases, with 20 bases lying between them. The CDR3 has 13 amino acids. The CDR3, as DNA: TGTGCCGCCGGCGCGCGGGGGGGCCTTGAAGCTTTCTTT. Amino acids: CAAGARGGLEAFF.

Details on this clonotype: A much larger clone lies a single base off, so this may be a read error. J is TRBJ1-5 and V is TRBV12-5; D remains unclear. The CDR3 has 13 amino acids. The germline V gene has CDR1 LGHNT and CDR2 FRNRAP. The CDR3: CASAPGSGQPRHF. The CDR3 region has the DNA TGTGCTAGTGCCCCGGGGTCGGGTCAGCCCCGGCATTTT.

Ten or more counts support this clonotype. V gene TRBV20-1 combines with J gene TRBJ2-5; D gene unclear. The germline V gene encodes CDR1 DFQATT and CDR2 SNEGSKA (reference sequence). The CDR3 contains 10 residues. Between the trimmed V and J ends, which lost 3 bases and 5 bases, there was a span of 4 bases. This CDR3 reads CSASQETQYF. The CDR3, as DNA: TGCAGTGCTAGCCAGGAGACCCAGTACTTC.

This clonotype was seen repeatedly, ten times or more. The gene calls are TRBV6-1 and TRBJ2-5; 15 positions agree with TRBD2. V lost 6 bases, J lost 4 bases, and 18 bases stayed unmatched. The CDR3 extends over 20 amino acids. The germline V gene encodes CDR1 MNHNS and CDR2 SASEGT. CDR3 residues: CASRSQRTSGRADGSETQYF. The CDR3 DNA reads as TGTGCCAGCAGATCACAGCGGACTAGCGGGAGGGCGGATGGTTCAGAGACCCAGTACTTC.

Ten or more counts support this clonotype. The chain has TRBV5-1 and TRBJ2-3; 8 positions agree with TRBD2. V shed 1 base and J 1 base; nucleotides not matched to a gene: 5. The CDR3 has 16 amino acids. CDR1 is SGHRS, CDR2 YFSETQ, per germline. The CDR3: CASSLQPAGGTDTQYF. The CDR3 DNA reads as TGCGCCAGCAGCTTGCAGCCAGCGGGGGGCACAGATACGCAGTATTTT.

This clonotype was seen a few times. The V call is TRBV20-1, the J call TRBJ1-2, with 8 bases matching TRBD1. This CDR3 contains 13 residues. Germline V CDR1 and CDR2: DFQATT, SNEGSKA (reference sequence). V trimming: 5 bases; J trimming: 3 bases; junction bases outside the gene matches: 5. CDR3 sequence (DNA): TGCAGTGCTTTCGGACAGGGTGACTATGGCTACACCTTC. This sequence encodes CSAFGQGDYGYTF.

In its sample, this clonotype was seen many times. The chain links TRBV12-5 to TRBJ2-1; TRBD2 aligns across 12 bases. Germline CDR1 and CDR2: LGHNT and FRNRAP. V lost 4 bases to trimming and J lost 0 bases; unmatched junction nucleotides: 7. The CDR3 totals 18 residues. CDR3 in DNA: TGTGCTAGTGGTTGGGGACTAGCGGGCCCTAGCTCCTACAATGAGCAGTTCTTC. It encodes CASGWGLAGPSSYNEQFF.

This clonotype was recorded many times. The chain recombines TRBV10-3 with TRBJ2-3, with 12 bases that match TRBD2. Germline V CDR1 and CDR2: ENHRY, SYGVKD. There are 16 residues in the CDR3. The V gene end was trimmed by 6 bases and the J gene end by 2 bases; junction bases not matched to a gene: 6. CDR3 sequence reads: CAISPGLAGTTDTQYF. The CDR3 region has the DNA TGTGCCATCAGCCCCGGACTAGCGGGGACCACAGATACGCAGTATTTT.

This clonotype was observed a few times. One end of the junction fails to match germline, which may point to a read error. The chain combines TRBV5-6 with TRBJ2-4; D tentatively reads TRBD1 or TRBD2 (5 bases each). The V gene's germline CDR1 is SGHDT and CDR2 YYEEEE. This CDR3 spans 14 amino acids. CDR3 residues: CASSLGRDGNIQYF. In DNA form, the CDR3 reads TGTGCCAGTAGCTTGGGACGGGACGGAAACATTCAGTACTTC.

Many counts were recorded for this clonotype. The chain links TRBV6-1 to TRBJ2-7, with 7 bases matching TRBD1. CDR3 length equals 12 residues. The germline V gene has CDR1 MNHNS and CDR2 SASEGT. After removal of 8 bases from V and 3 bases from J, the junction contained 4 bases not matched to a gene. The CDR3 protein is CASRGGIYEQYF. Here the CDR3 DNA reads TGTGCCAGCCGAGGGGGCATCTACGAGCAGTACTTC.